This TCR beta chain was sequenced for a study of metastatic and nonmetastatic thyroid tumors. Study information: From malignant and benign thyroid patients, repertoires in blood and in tumor or nodule tissue were compared.

V lost 7 bases to trimming and J lost 0 bases; unmatched junction nucleotides: 6. Looked up from germline, CDR1 is MDHEN and CDR2 is SYDVKM. This CDR3 is 15 amino acids long. TCRdb re-called the PCR reads through MiXCR. The sample shows 50,000 or so clones, around a sixth of them seen only once. No treatment of any kind had been given to any patient before thyroid surgery. This clone was recorded many times. The receptor comes from a female donor with papillary thyroid cancer or a benign thyroid nodule (not recorded which). Some clones in this sample may be carry-over from other donors' samples. Sequenced material: blood. The chain couples TRBV28 to TRBJ1-5, with 7 bases lining up with TRBD1. The CDR3 region is CASMGQPYSNQPQHF. The CDR3, as DNA: TGTGCCAGCATGGGACAGCCCTATAGCAATCAGCCCCAGCATTTT.